The 23 T cell receptor beta chains given below trace back to one sample, sequenced in a study of OX40 agonist ivuxolimab in advanced cancers. Sequencing used immunoSEQ multiplex PCR; TCRdb keeps in-frame clones, though not all of them. The sample carries about 33,000 clones, roughly 74% recorded once. This specimen consisted of CD4+ or CD8+ T cells sorted from blood, obtained in a trial of the OX40 agonist ivuxolimab. The source of these receptors is an adult with an advanced solid tumor such as melanoma, head and neck, liver or kidney cancer.

This chain connects TRBV2 to TRBJ1-1; 11 positions agree with TRBD1. There are 15 residues in the CDR3. Per germline, CDR1 SNHLY and CDR2 FYNNEI. V shed 4 bases, J shed 1 base, and the junction held 2 bases outside the gene matches. As DNA, the CDR3 is TGTGCCAGCAGTGGGACAGGGGGCAGGAACACTGAAGCTTTCTTT. Its protein product is CASSGTGGRNTEAFF.

The genes are TRBV6-4 and TRBJ2-7, with 9 bases matching TRBD2. Germline CDR1 MRHNA, CDR2 SNTAGT. The V gene end was trimmed by 7 bases and the J gene end by 2 bases; junction bases not matched to a gene: 6. The CDR3 is made up of 14 amino acids. The CDR3 region is CASMGGGGAYEQYV. Here the CDR3 DNA reads TGTGCCAGCATGGGCGGGGGGGGTGCCTACGAGCAGTACGTC.

This chain uses TRBV7-2 with TRBJ1-5; 8 bases line up with TRBD1. The CDR3 has 15 amino acids. Germline V lookup: CDR1 SGHTA, CDR2 FQGNSA. With 6 bases clipped from V and 5 bases from J, the junction kept 9 bases outside the gene matches. The CDR3 loop is CASRPGGRVDQPQHF. The CDR3 DNA is TGTGCCAGCAGGCCAGGGGGCAGGGTCGATCAGCCCCAGCATTTT. The full variable domain, with the rest looked up from reference TRBV7-2 and TRBJ1-5, is GAGVSQSPSNKVTEKGKDVELRCDPISGHTALYWYRQSLGQGLEFLIYFQGNSAPDKSGLPSDRFSAERTGGSVSTLTIQRTQQEDSAVYLCASRPGGRVDQPQHFGDGTRLSIL.

This clone was seen just once. CDR3 sequence reads: CASSGLRQSNYGYTF. The CDR3 nucleotides read TGTGCCAGCAGTGGGTTAAGACAATCTAACTATGGCTACACCTTC. The rearrangement uses TRBV2 and TRBJ1-2; no reliable D call. Germline V CDR1 and CDR2: SNHLY, FYNNEI. The CDR3 consists of 15 residues. Trimming removed 4 bases at V and 0 bases at J, with 12 bases between.

The rearrangement joins TRBV2 to TRBJ1-6; a possible D gene is TRBD1 (5 bases). The V end lost 7 bases, the J end lost 1 base, and 14 bases lay between the germline ends. This CDR3 region has 16 residues. Germline V gives CDR1 SNHLY, CDR2 FYNNEI. The CDR3 spells CASTKSGTSYNSPLHF. The CDR3 DNA reads TGTGCCAGCACAAAATCCGGGACGTCCTATAATTCACCCCTCCACTTT.

The chain has TRBV18 and TRBJ2-1, with 11 bases aligning to TRBD1. This CDR3 is built from 16 residues. Trimming at V came to 5 bases and at J to 7 bases, leaving 10 bases not matched to a gene. The germline gives CDR1 KGHSH, CDR2 LQKENI. Written as DNA, the CDR3 is TGTGCCAGCTCAACATCCGGGACAGGGGGAATGAATGAGCAGTTCTTC. Protein sequence: CASSTSGTGGMNEQFF.

Concerning this clone itself: The same CDR3 is also encoded by other DNA sequences in this sample. The chain couples TRBV29-1 to TRBJ1-1; 7 nucleotides match TRBD1. CDR3 length: 12 amino acids. Trimming at V came to 8 bases and at J to 4 bases, leaving 7 bases not matched to a gene. Germline CDR1 reads SQVTM; CDR2 reads ANQGSEA. In DNA, the CDR3 is TGCAGCACCCGACAGGGTCCCACTGAAGCTTTCTTT. It is translated as CSTRQGPTEAFF.

The V and J genes are TRBV7-2 and TRBJ2-1; D is possibly TRBD2 (5 bases). V lost 4 bases, J lost 9 bases, and 10 bases lay in between. Germline CDR1 is SGHTA and CDR2 is FQGNSA. The CDR3 loop spans 12 amino acids. The CDR3 region has the DNA TGTGCCAGCAGCTCTAGCCTCGGTGAGCAGTTCTTC. It translates to CASSSSLGEQFF. Based on the CDR3 plus reference TRBV7-2 and TRBJ2-1, the full variable domain is GAGVSQSPSNKVTEKGKDVELRCDPISGHTALYWYRQSLGQGLEFLIYFQGNSAPDKSGLPSDRFSAERTGGSVSTLTIQRTQQEDSAVYLCASSSSLGEQFFGPGTRLTVL.

This clone is medium-sized in the sample. The same CDR3 can be traced to other DNA sequences in this sample. J is TRBJ1-5 and V is TRBV2, with 7 bases aligning to TRBD1. Per the germline V gene, CDR1 is SNHLY and CDR2 is FYNNEI. This CDR3 comprises 15 residues. The ends lost 0 bases at V and 7 bases at J; junction bases unmatched: 6. The CDR3 DNA reads as TGTGCCAGCAGTGAAGCGCGACAGGGAGGCCAGCCCCAGCATTTT. This gives the protein CASSEARQGGQPQHF.

The V and J genes are TRBV19 and TRBJ1-2, with D perhaps matching TRBD1 (5 bases). CDR3 length equals 12 residues. Germline-derived CDR1 and CDR2 are LNHDA and SQIVND (reference sequence). The germline V and J ends were trimmed by 4 bases and 7 bases, with 10 bases remaining between them. In nucleotides, the CDR3 is TGTGCCAGTAGTACAGGGAAAGGTGGCTACACCTTC. Its protein is CASSTGKGGYTF.

This chain links TRBV2 with TRBJ2-2; possibly TRBD1 for D (5 bases). The V gene's germline CDR1 is SNHLY and CDR2 FYNNEI. V dropped 10 bases and J dropped 6 bases, with 12 bases sitting between them. The CDR3 runs 12 residues. The CDR3 loop is CATQGSAGELFF. DNA of the CDR3: TGTGCCACCCAGGGTTCAGCCGGGGAGCTGTTTTTT.

The V call is TRBV25-1, the J call TRBJ2-3; D ambiguous. V gave up 4 bases and J gave up 0 bases, with 5 bases separating them. The CDR3 is 13 residues long. CDR1 and CDR2 from the germline V gene are MGHDK and SYGVNS. CDR3 amino acids: CASSVGSTDTQYF. As DNA, the CDR3 is TGTGCCAGCAGTGTTGGGAGCACAGATACGCAGTATTTT.

The sample holds a few counts of this clone. V is TRBV6-1 and J is TRBJ1-2; D unresolved. The V end was cut by 2 bases, the J end by 8 bases, with 15 bases between. This CDR3 is 14 amino acids long. The germline gives CDR1 MNHNS, CDR2 SASEGT. In nucleotides, the CDR3 is TGTGCCAGCAGTGAAAGGCCTCTTGTGGGAGGCTACACCTTC. Its protein is CASSERPLVGGYTF.

The chain couples TRBV5-6 to TRBJ2-6; the match to TRBD1 covers 10 bases. CDR1 and CDR2 from the germline V gene are SGHDT and YYEEEE. The CDR3 has 18 amino acids. The ends lost 2 bases at V and 0 bases at J; junction bases unmatched: 5. The CDR3 is CASSFLRTGGSGANVLTF. CDR3 DNA sequence: TGTGCCAGCAGCTTTCTCAGGACAGGGGGCTCTGGGGCCAACGTCCTGACTTTC. Full variable domain (outside the CDR3, taken from reference TRBV5-6 and TRBJ2-6): DAGVTQSPTHLIKTRGQQVTLRCSPKSGHDTVSWYQQALGQGPQFIFQYYEEEERQRGNFPDRFSGHQFPNYSSELNVNALLLGDSALYLCASSFLRTGGSGANVLTFGAGSRLTVL.

The count of this clone is one. The DNA for the CDR3 is TGTGCCAGCAGCTTAGGGGGAGTAGGTGGCTACACCTTC. Amino acids: CASSLGGVGGYTF. The chain employs TRBV7-9 and TRBJ1-2; D gene ambiguous. Germline-derived CDR1 and CDR2 are SEHNR and FQNEAQ (reference sequence). This CDR3 has 13 amino acids. The germline V and J ends were trimmed by 1 base and 7 bases, with 10 bases remaining between them.

This sequence joins TRBV15 and TRBJ1-1; TRBD1 might be the D (5 bases). Trimming took 0 bases from V and 1 from J, leaving 9 bases between them. Germline lookup yields CDR1 LNHNV and CDR2 YYDKDF (reference sequence). The CDR3 contains 15 residues. For the CDR3, the DNA is TGTGCCACCAGCAGAGAGCAGGGCCCGAACACTGAAGCTTTCTTT. It translates to CATSREQGPNTEAFF.

This clone was recorded once. The rearrangement uses TRBV7-8 and TRBJ1-1, with D unclear. Trimming cost V 2 bases and J 7 bases, with 8 bases left between them. Germline V lookup: CDR1 SGHVS, CDR2 FQNEAQ. The CDR3 is made up of 12 amino acids. The CDR3, as DNA: TGTGCCAGCAGCTTAAATGAGATTGAAGCTTTCTTT. This codes for CASSLNEIEAFF.

There are a few counts of this clone. This chain connects TRBV7-9 to TRBJ2-2; D ambiguous. The germline V gene has CDR1 SEHNR and CDR2 FQNEAQ (reference sequence). The CDR3 sequence is 14 residues long. The ends were cut back, 10 bases at V and 0 bases at J, with 12 bases in the middle. In DNA form, the CDR3 reads TGTGCCATCAGGTGGCAGTCGAACACCGGGGAGCTGTTTTTT. Its protein product is CAIRWQSNTGELFF.

The chain is built from TRBV6-1 and TRBJ1-6, with TRBD1 matching 7 bases. Germline values: CDR1 MNHNS, CDR2 SASEGT. Trimming took 6 bases from V and 9 from J; bases not matched to a gene: 11. The CDR3 has 15 amino acids. CDR3 loop: CASSRQGESASPLHF. For the CDR3, the DNA is TGTGCCAGCAGCAGACAGGGAGAAAGTGCTTCACCCCTCCACTTT.

The rearrangement joins TRBV18 to TRBJ2-7; weak D call: TRBD1 (5 bases). Looked up from germline, CDR1 is KGHSH and CDR2 is LQKENI. The CDR3 has 13 residues. V was cut by 3 bases and J by 0 bases, with 6 bases left in between. The CDR3 sequence is CASSPTVSYEQYF. As DNA, the CDR3 is TGTGCCAGCTCACCGACAGTCTCCTACGAGCAGTACTTC.

The chain couples TRBV19 to TRBJ2-3; D is possibly TRBD1 (6 bases). This CDR3 spans 13 amino acids. Germline V gene sequence: CDR1 LNHDA, CDR2 SQIVND (reference sequence). V lost 5 bases to trimming and J lost 4 bases, with 10 bases between them. Here the CDR3 DNA reads TGTGCCAGTAGTTTCCACAGGGCAGATACGCAGTATTTT. Protein product: CASSFHRADTQYF.

The chain is built from TRBV4-1 and TRBJ1-4; possibly TRBD1 for D (6 bases). The CDR3 loop spans 13 amino acids. Germline assignment: CDR1 MGHRA and CDR2 YSYEKL. V was trimmed by 1 base and J by 8 bases, leaving 8 bases between them. CDR3 amino acids: CASSQVQGEKLFF. In nucleotides, the CDR3 is TGCGCCAGCAGCCAAGTCCAGGGGGAAAAACTGTTTTTT.

The CDR3 sequence is CASSLERAYEQYF. DNA for the CDR3: TGTGCCAGCAGCTTAGAGCGGGCCTACGAGCAGTACTTC. The chain links TRBV7-3 to TRBJ2-7, with a tentative D call TRBD2 (6 bases). Germline V gene lookup returns CDR1 SGHTA and CDR2 FQGTGA. The CDR3 extends over 13 amino acids. V lost 2 bases, J lost 2 bases, and 7 bases lay in between.